A selection of T cell receptor beta chains follows, all from one sample in a study of identical twins. TCRdb reanalysed the 5' RACE reads using MiXCR and keeps one entry per CDR3 protein. Seen here are some 1,700,000 distinct CDR3 sequences, 25% to 35% observed once, and the top ten hold more than 0.25%. Sequenced sample: cord blood. The receptors here all came from a newborn girl in good health. Each CDR3 is given with its conserved first and last residue. Each record gives: D gene, CDR3 length, clone size, J gene, V gene, CDR3 DNA, CDR3 protein. A D gene is named only where the DNA matches it firmly. Only part of the rows carry a size: once, few, many, or a class if the clone is expanded.

TRBD2,17,-,TRBJ2-3,TRBV3-1,TGTGCCAGCAGCCAAAAAAGACTAGCGGGAGGCTCAGATACGCAGTATTTT,CASSQKRLAGGSDTQYF
-,12,many,TRBJ2-3,TRBV2,TGTGCCAGCGGCGGATCCACAGATACGCAGTATTTT,CASGGSTDTQYF
-,12,-,TRBJ1-2,TRBV6-1,TGTGCCAGCAGTATTCACAGGGATGGCTACACCTTC,CASSIHRDGYTF
-,14,-,TRBJ1-5,TRBV5-1,TGCGCCAGCGCCGCAGAGAGTATGGGCCAGCCCCAGCATTTT,CASAAESMGQPQHF
TRBD2,17,few,TRBJ2-1,TRBV27,TGTGCCAGCAGTTTAGGGTCAGGCGGGAGGGCCTACAATGAGCAGTTCTTC,CASSLGSGGRAYNEQFF
-,13,-,TRBJ2-5,TRBV13,TGTGCCAGCAGCTTAGTGATTATGGCGACCCAGTACTTC,CASSLVIMATQYF
-,15,-,TRBJ1-5,TRBV28,TGTGCCAGCAGCCCCGTCGGCAGCCGCAATCAGCCCCAGCATTTT,CASSPVGSRNQPQHF
-,16,few,TRBJ2-1,TRBV20-1,TGCAGTGCTATTCCTCGGTCCCCCATTTCTTACAATGAGCAGTTCTTC,CSAIPRSPISYNEQFF
-,16,-,TRBJ1-4,TRBV7-2,TGTGCCAGCAGCTCAATGTGGGCAGGAAGGTCTGAAAAACTGTTTTTT,CASSSMWAGRSEKLFF
-,14,-,TRBJ1-6,TRBV27,TGTGCCAGCAGTGTGGGGTCGGTTGGTTCACCCCTCCACTTT,CASSVGSVGSPLHF
TRBD2,18,-,TRBJ2-1,TRBV7-9,TGTGCCGGCAGCTTACCCATAGCGGGAGGACCCCTCTACAATGAGCAGTTCTTC,CAGSLPIAGGPLYNEQFF
-,15,few,TRBJ1-2,TRBV12-3/TRBV12-4,-,CASSLFFGQGNGYTF
-,13,-,TRBJ2-3,TRBV29-1,TGCAGCGGTGAGACGAGTAGGTCAGATACGCAGTATTTT,CSGETSRSDTQYF
TRBD1,16,-,TRBJ1-5,TRBV20-1,TGCAGTGCTAGGAGAAAGACAGGGTATAGCAATCAGCCCCAGCATTTT,CSARRKTGYSNQPQHF
TRBD2,14,-,TRBJ2-1,TRBV9,TGTGCCAGCAGCGCAAGGACTAGCGGGGGTGAGCAGTTCTTC,CASSARTSGGEQFF
-,14,-,TRBJ2-7,TRBV10-3,TGTGCCATCAGTGAGTCGACATCGAGGTACGAGCAGTACTTC,CAISESTSRYEQYF
-,14,-,TRBJ2-2,TRBV4-2,TGTGCCAGCAGCAGAAGGGAGGTTACCGGGGAGCTGTTTTTT,CASSRREVTGELFF
-,14,few,TRBJ2-7,TRBV10-3,TGTGCCATCAGTGAGACAGGGGACTTTGGTGAGCAGTACTTC,CAISETGDFGEQYF
-,15,few,TRBJ2-7,TRBV7-2,TGTGCCAGCAGCCCGATGGGTAGCTCCTACAATGAGCAGTACTTC,CASSPMGSSYNEQYF
TRBD1,15,-,TRBJ1-1,TRBV4-1,TGCGCCAGCAGCCTTGACAGGGGGCCGAACACTGAAGCTTTCTTT,CASSLDRGPNTEAFF
-,16,once,TRBJ2-3,TRBV5-1,TGCGCCAGCAGCTTCGGTAAGAACCGAGGGGCAGATACGCAGTATTTT,CASSFGKNRGADTQYF
-,13,-,TRBJ1-2,TRBV12-3/TRBV12-4,TGTGCCAGCAGATTACCGGGTCAGGGTGGCTACACCTTC,CASRLPGQGGYTF
TRBD2,19,few,TRBJ2-2,TRBV4-1,TGCGCCAGCAGCCGGTTAAAAAAGACTAGCGGGAGGGACACCGGGGAGCTGTTTTTT,CASSRLKKTSGRDTGELFF
-,12,many,TRBJ2-1,TRBV3-1,TGTGCCAGCAGCCAAGGGGTGAATGAGCAGTTCTTC,CASSQGVNEQFF
-,16,-,TRBJ2-5,TRBV5-4,TGTGCCAGCAGCTTGGGGGCGGCGGGGACCCAAGAGACCCAGTACTTC,CASSLGAAGTQETQYF
-,15,many,TRBJ2-7,TRBV20-1,TGCAGTGCTAGAGCTCCTACCGGGCACTCCTACGAGCAGTACTTC,CSARAPTGHSYEQYF
-,14,few,TRBJ2-7,TRBV5-5,TGTGCCAGCAGCTTGGGAGCCCCCCCCTACGAGCAGTACTTC,CASSLGAPPYEQYF
TRBD2,14,few,TRBJ2-3,TRBV10-3,TGTGCCATCAGAATAGCGGGAGGGCCAGATACGCAGTATTTT,CAIRIAGGPDTQYF
-,15,-,TRBJ2-2,TRBV20-1,TGCAGTGCTCGGTATCGAGGGGGGAACACCGGGGAGCTGTTTTTT,CSARYRGGNTGELFF
TRBD1,16,-,TRBJ2-2,TRBV19,TGTGCCACCTCCGGACAGGGTGGGTGGTACACCGGGGAGCTGTTTTTT,CATSGQGGWYTGELFF
TRBD2,14,-,TRBJ2-3,TRBV29-1,TGCAGCGTTGAAACCGGGAGGGGGGCAGATACGCAGTATTTT,CSVETGRGADTQYF
-,14,-,TRBJ2-7,TRBV5-1,TGCGCCAGCAGCTTGGACCTAGCTGGCAACGAGCAGTACTTC,CASSLDLAGNEQYF
-,15,-,TRBJ2-7,TRBV28,TGTGCCAGCAGTTGGTGGCGGGAAAGCTCCTACGAGCAGTACTTC,CASSWWRESSYEQYF
-,13,-,TRBJ2-7,TRBV25-1,TGTGCCAGCGGTAAAGGCTCCTACAATGAGCAGTACTTC,CASGKGSYNEQYF
TRBD1,12,few,TRBJ2-5,TRBV5-1,TGCGCCAGCAGACAAGGGACAGGGGAGCAGTACTTC,CASRQGTGEQYF
TRBD2,17,-,TRBJ2-3,TRBV3-1,TGTACCAGCAGCCCGAAACCCGTACTAGCGAGCACAGATACGCAGTATTTT,CTSSPKPVLASTDTQYF
-,13,few,TRBJ2-1,TRBV29-1,TGCAGCGTCGAGGCCCCACGAGGGAATGAGCAGTTCTTC,CSVEAPRGNEQFF
TRBD1,11,-,TRBJ1-2,TRBV2,TGTGCCAGCGTTTCCGGGACAGCGAACACCTTC,CASVSGTANTF
TRBD1,16,few,TRBJ1-5,TRBV6-1,TGTGCCAGCAGTGCCCGACAGGGGATAAGCAATCAGCCCCAGCATTTT,CASSARQGISNQPQHF
TRBD2,22,-,TRBJ2-2,TRBV18,TGTGCCAGCTCACCACCATACGACAGGGGCTATGTGGGACTAGCGGACACCGGGGAGCTGTTTTTT,CASSPPYDRGYVGLADTGELFF
-,15,few,TRBJ1-5,TRBV5-5,TGTGCCAGCAGCTTTGGTTGGCGGGGCATGCAGCCCCAGCATTTT,CASSFGWRGMQPQHF
-,13,-,TRBJ2-3,TRBV5-1,TGCGCCAGCAGCTTGATTCAGGATGGTGAGCAGTATTTT,CASSLIQDGEQYF